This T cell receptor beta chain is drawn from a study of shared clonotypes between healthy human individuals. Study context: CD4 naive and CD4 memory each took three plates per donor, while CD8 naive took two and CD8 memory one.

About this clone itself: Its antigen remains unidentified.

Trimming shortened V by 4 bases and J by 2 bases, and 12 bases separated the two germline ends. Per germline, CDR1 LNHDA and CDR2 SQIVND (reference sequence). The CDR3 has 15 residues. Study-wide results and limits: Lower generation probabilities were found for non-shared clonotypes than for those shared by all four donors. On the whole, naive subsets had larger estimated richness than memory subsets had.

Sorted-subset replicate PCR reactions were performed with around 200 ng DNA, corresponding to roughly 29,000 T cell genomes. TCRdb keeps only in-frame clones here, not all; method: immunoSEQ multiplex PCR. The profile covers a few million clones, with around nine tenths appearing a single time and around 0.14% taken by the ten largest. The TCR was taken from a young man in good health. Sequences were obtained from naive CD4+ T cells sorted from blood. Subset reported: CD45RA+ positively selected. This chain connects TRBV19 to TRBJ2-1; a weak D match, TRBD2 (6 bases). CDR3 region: CASSTAGYTYNEQFF. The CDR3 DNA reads TGTGCCAGTAGTACAGCGGGCTACACCTACAATGAGCAGTTCTTC.